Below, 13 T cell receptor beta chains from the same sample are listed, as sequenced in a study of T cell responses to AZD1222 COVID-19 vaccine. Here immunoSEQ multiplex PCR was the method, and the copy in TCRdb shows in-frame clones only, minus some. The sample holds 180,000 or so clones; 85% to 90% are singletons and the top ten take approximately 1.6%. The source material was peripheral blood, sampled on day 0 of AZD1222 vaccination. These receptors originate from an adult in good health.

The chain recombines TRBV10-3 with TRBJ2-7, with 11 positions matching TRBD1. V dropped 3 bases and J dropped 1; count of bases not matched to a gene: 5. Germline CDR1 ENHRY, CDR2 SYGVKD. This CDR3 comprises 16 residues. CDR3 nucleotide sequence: TGTGCCATCAGTGACTCGGACAGGGGGCCATCCTACGAGCAGTACTTC. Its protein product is CAISDSDRGPSYEQYF.

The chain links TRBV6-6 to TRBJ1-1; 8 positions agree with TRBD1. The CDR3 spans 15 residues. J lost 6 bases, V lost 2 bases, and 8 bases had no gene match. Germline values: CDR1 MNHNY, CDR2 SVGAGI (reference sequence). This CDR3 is CASSYAGRGLSEAFF. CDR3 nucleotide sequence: TGTGCCAGCAGTTACGCGGGCAGGGGGCTATCTGAAGCTTTCTTT.

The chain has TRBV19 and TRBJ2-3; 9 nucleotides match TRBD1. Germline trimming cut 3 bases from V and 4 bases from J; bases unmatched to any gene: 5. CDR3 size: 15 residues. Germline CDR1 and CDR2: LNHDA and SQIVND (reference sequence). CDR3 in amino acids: CASSMDRGQADTQYF. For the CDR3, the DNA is TGTGCCAGTAGTATGGACAGGGGTCAGGCAGATACGCAGTATTTT.

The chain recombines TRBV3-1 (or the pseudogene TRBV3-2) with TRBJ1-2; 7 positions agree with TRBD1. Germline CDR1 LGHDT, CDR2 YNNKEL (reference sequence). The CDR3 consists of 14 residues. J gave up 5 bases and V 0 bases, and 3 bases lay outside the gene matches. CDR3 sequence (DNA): TGTGCCAGCAGCCAAGATGTACAGGGGTATGGCTACACCTTC. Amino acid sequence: CASSQDVQGYGYTF.

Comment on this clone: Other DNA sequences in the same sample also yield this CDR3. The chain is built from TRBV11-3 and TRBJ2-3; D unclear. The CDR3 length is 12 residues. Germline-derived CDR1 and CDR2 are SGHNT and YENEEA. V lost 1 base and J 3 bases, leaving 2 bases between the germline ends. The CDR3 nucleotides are TGTGCCAGCAGCTTAGGGACAGATACGCAGTATTTT. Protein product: CASSLGTDTQYF. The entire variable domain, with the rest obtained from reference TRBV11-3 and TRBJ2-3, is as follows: EAGVVQSPRYKIIEKKQPVAFWCNPISGHNTLYWYLQNLGQGPELLIRYENEEAVDDSQLPKDRFSAERLKGVDSTLKIQPAELGDSAVYLCASSLGTDTQYFGPGTRLTVL.

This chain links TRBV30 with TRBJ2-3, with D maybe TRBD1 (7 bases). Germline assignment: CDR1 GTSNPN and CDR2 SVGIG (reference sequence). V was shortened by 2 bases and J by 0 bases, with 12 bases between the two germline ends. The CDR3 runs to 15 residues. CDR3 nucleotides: TGTGCCTGGAGTAAGACAGGGACTAGCACAGATACGCAGTATTTT. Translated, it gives CAWSKTGTSTDTQYF.

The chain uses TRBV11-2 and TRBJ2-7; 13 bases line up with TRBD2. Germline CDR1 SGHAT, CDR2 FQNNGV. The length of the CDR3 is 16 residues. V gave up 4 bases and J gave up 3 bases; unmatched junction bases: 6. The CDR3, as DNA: TGTGCCAGCAGCTCCGTGGGACTAGCGGGGCGCTACGAGCAGTACTTC. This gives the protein CASSSVGLAGRYEQYF. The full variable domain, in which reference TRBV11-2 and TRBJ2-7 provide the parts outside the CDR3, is EAGVAQSPRYKIIEKRQSVAFWCNPISGHATLYWYQQILGQGPKLLIQFQNNGVVDDSQLPKDRFSAERLKGVDSTLKIQPAKLEDSAVYLCASSSVGLAGRYEQYFGPGTRLTVT.

CDR3 nucleotides: TGTGCCAGCAGCTTAAACCCGGTCCTTACACCCCAAGAGACCCAGTACTTC. Encoded protein: CASSLNPVLTPQETQYF. The J gene is TRBJ2-5, the V gene TRBV7-3; D gene ambiguous. Germline CDR1 and CDR2: SGHTA and FQGTGA. This CDR3 region has 17 residues. V was pared by 1 base and J by 1 base, with 16 bases between.

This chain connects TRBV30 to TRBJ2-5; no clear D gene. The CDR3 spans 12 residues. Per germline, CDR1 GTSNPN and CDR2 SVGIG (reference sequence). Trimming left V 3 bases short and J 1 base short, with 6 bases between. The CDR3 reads CAWSQGQETQYF. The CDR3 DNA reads TGTGCCTGGAGCCAAGGCCAAGAGACCCAGTACTTC.

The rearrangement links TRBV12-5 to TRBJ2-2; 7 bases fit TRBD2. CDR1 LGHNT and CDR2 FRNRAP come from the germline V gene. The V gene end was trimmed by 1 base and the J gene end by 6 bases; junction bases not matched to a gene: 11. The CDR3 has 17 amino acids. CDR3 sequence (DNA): TGTGCTAGTGGTTTGGGAGAGGGGCTAGCGGTCCCCGGGGAGCTGTTTTTT. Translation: CASGLGEGLAVPGELFF.

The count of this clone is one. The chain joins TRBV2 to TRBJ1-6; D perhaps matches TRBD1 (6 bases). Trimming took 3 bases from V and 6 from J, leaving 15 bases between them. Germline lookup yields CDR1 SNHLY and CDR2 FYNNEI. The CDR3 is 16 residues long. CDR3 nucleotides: TGTGCCAGCAGTGATTTGGTGGGGGCAGCTAATTCACCCCTCCACTTT. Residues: CASSDLVGAANSPLHF.

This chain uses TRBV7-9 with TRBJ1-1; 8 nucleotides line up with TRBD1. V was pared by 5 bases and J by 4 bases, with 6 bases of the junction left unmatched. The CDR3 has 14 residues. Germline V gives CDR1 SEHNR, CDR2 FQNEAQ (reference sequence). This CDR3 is CASSPDRAGTEAFF. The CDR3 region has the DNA TGTGCCAGCAGCCCGGACAGGGCGGGCACTGAAGCTTTCTTT.

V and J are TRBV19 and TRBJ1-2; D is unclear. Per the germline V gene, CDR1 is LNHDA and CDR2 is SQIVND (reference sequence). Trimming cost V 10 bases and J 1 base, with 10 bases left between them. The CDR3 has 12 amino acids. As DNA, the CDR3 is TGTGCCACCGCTGACCTTAACTATGGCTACACCTTC. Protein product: CATADLNYGYTF. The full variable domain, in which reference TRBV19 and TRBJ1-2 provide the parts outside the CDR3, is DGGITQSPKYLFRKEGQNVTLSCEQNLNHDAMYWYRQDPGQGLRLIYYSQIVNDFQKGDIAEGYSVSREKKESFPLTVTSAQKNPTAFYLCATADLNYGYTFGSGTRLTVV.